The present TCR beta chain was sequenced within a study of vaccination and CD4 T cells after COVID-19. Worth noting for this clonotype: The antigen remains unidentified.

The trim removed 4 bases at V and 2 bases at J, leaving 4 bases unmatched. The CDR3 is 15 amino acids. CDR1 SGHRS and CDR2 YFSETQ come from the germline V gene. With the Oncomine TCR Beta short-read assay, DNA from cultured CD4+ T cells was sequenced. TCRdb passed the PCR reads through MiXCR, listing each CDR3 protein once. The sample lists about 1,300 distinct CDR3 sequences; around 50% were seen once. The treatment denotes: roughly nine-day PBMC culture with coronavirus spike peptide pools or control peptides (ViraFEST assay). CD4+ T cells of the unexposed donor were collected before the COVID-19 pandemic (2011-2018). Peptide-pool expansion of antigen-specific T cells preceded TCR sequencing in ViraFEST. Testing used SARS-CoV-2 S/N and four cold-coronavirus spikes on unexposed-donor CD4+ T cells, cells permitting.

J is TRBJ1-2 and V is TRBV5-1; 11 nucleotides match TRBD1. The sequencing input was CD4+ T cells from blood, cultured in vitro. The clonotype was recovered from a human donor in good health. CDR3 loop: CASSLGTGGNYGYTF. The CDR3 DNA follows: TGCGCCAGCAGCCTAGGGACAGGGGGGAACTATGGCTACACCTTC.